This T cell receptor beta chain was identified in a study of vaccination and CD4 T cells after COVID-19. The CDR3 runs 14 residues. Germline loops: CDR1 MNHNS, CDR2 SASEGT. Trimming shortened V by 4 bases and J by 5 bases, and 14 bases separated the two germline ends. Only a few counts were recorded for this clonotype. The antigen remains unidentified. With the Oncomine TCR Beta short-read assay, DNA from cultured CD4+ T cells was sequenced. Each CDR3 protein gets one entry after TCRdb re-called the PCR reads with MiXCR. The sample shows about 4,200 distinct CDR3 sequences, about a third of them seen only once. Described treatment: approximately nine-day PBMC culture with coronavirus spike peptide pools or control peptides (ViraFEST assay). Unexposed donor CD4+ T cells predated the COVID-19 pandemic, collected 2011-2018. Under the ViraFEST approach, antigen-specific T cells were expanded with peptide pools and TCRs subsequently sequenced.

The TCR sequence derives from a human donor in good health. The sequenced sample was CD4+ T cells from blood, cultured in vitro. The chain links TRBV6-1 to TRBJ2-5; D gene ambiguous. The CDR3 sequence is CASSGRALGETQYF. The CDR3 nucleotides read TGTGCCAGCAGTGGCCGGGCCTTAGGGGAGACCCAGTACTTC.